This is a list of T cell receptor beta chains from one sample in a study of cytomegalovirus exposure and HLA in healthy donors. TCRdb's table, derived via immunoSEQ multiplex PCR, lists solely in-frame clones and lacks some. The profile shows about 150,000 clones, more than 70% of them singletons. The sample was PBMCs. All receptors derive from a man between 35 and 55 years old in good health and CMV-seronegative. Each CDR3 is given with its conserved first and last residue. D genes are given only for firm matches. A row's size may be missing; if present it is once, few, many or a size class.

j_call | cdr3_length | v_call | clone_size | d_call | cdr3_nt | cdr3_aa
TRBJ1-2 | 12 | TRBV30 | NA | TRBD1 | TGTGCACACGGACAGGGGGACTATGGCTACACCTTC | CAHGQGDYGYTF
TRBJ1-1 | 15 | TRBV6-6 | NA | NA | TGTGCCAGCAGTTACGGGGCCTCTTCAAACACTGAAGCTTTCTTT | CASSYGASSNTEAFF
TRBJ1-4 | 14 | TRBV29-1 | NA | TRBD1 | TGCAGCGTTGATCCCGGACAGGGAGGTGAAAAACTGTTTTTT | CSVDPGQGGEKLFF
TRBJ2-7 | 15 | TRBV25-1 | few | TRBD1 | TGTGCCAGCAGTGACGGACGACAGGGGGCGGGCGAGCAGTACTTC | CASSDGRQGAGEQYF
TRBJ2-3 | 15 | TRBV9 | NA | NA | TGTGCCAGCAGCCCCGGGGGTCTAAACACAGATACGCAGTATTTT | CASSPGGLNTDTQYF
TRBJ1-2 | 15 | TRBV4-1 | NA | TRBD1 | TGCGCCAGCAGCCCGAGCACAGGGGATAACTATGGCTACACCTTC | CASSPSTGDNYGYTF
TRBJ2-2 | 14 | TRBV7-9 | NA | NA | TGTGCCAGCAGCTCCGACAGGTCATCGGGGGAGCTGTTTTTT | CASSSDRSSGELFF
TRBJ1-5 | 14 | TRBV19 | once | NA | TGTGCCAGTAGTATTACAGCTAGCAATCAGCCCCAGCATTTT | CASSITASNQPQHF
TRBJ1-1 | 15 | TRBV6-1 | NA | NA | TGTGCCAGCAGTGACCAGACAGCGGGGCACACTGAAGCTTTCTTT | CASSDQTAGHTEAFF
TRBJ2-7 | 13 | TRBV6-1 | NA | NA | TGTGCCAGCAGGCGGGACAGATTATACGAGCAGTACTTC | CASRRDRLYEQYF
TRBJ1-4 | 13 | TRBV6-4 | NA | NA | TGTGCCAGCAGTGAAGCAGGCGGGGAAAAACTGTTTTTT | CASSEAGGEKLFF
TRBJ1-1 | 15 | TRBV7-8 | NA | TRBD1 | TGTGCCAGCAGCCCCCTCACGGGATGGGACAGCGAAGCTTTCTTT | CASSPLTGWDSEAFF
TRBJ2-7 | 14 | TRBV4-2 | NA | NA | TGTGCCAGCAGCCAAGTCTTCACGGCGGTCGAGCAGTACTTC | CASSQVFTAVEQYF
TRBJ1-1 | 13 | TRBV30 | NA | NA | TGTGCCTGGAGTCGCGGAAAGACAGCTGAAGCTTTCTTT | CAWSRGKTAEAFF
TRBJ1-1 | 17 | TRBV30 | NA | TRBD1 | TGTGCCTGGACAATCGGGACAGTCAAACCCCTGAACACTGAAGCTTTCTTT | CAWTIGTVKPLNTEAFF
TRBJ2-7 | 14 | TRBV19 | NA | NA | TGTGCCAGCCGCCCCGGGGCAGGGGCCAACGAGCAGTACTTC | CASRPGAGANEQYF
TRBJ1-5 | 19 | TRBV28 | NA | NA | TGTGCCAGCAGACGTCGGCCCCCGCTCCGGATGAGGAGCAATCAGCCCCAGCATTTT | CASRRRPPLRMRSNQPQHF
TRBJ2-2 | 13 | TRBV21-1 | NA | NA | TGTGCTGGGGACAGGGCTGTCACCGGGGAGCTGTTTTTT | CAGDRAVTGELFF